The T cell receptor beta chain described here comes from a study of blood T cell repertoires in COVID-19 (dated by TCRdb to about 2020). Study-wide context: Samples from collaborators originated in the United States, Italy and Spain and spanned both the acute and convalescent phases of COVID-19. The prospective study material was composed of cDNA or gDNA derived from T cells, B-cell-depleted T cells, or PBMCs. The dataset comprised deeply sampled blood TCRbeta repertoires from subjects exposed to, actively infected with, or recovered from COVID-19. The repertoires were made available in a free public database intended to serve as a resource for research on the immune response to SARS-CoV-2. The samples were drawn from two sources: the first 160 participants of the ongoing ImmuneRACE study, and over 1,000 subjects contributed by 6 global collaborators. Sample metadata almost always included a de-identified subject ID, COVID-19 status, age in years and sex. HLA class I and class II types, where available, came from metadata supplied by the sample provider rather than from assay-based typing.

After removal of 2 bases from V and 3 bases from J, the junction retains 2 bases not matched to a gene. The germline V gene sets CDR1 to MDHEN and CDR2 to SYDVKM. The CDR3 measures 14 amino acids from cysteine to phenylalanine. The read is trimmed to its CDR3 DNA, 42 bases read in frame from base 1. On this clone itself: What antigen it recognizes has not been identified. Per-base qualities were not stored, and no clone one base away is much larger.

Collaborating institutions collected whole blood in K2EDTA tubes following their own protocols. For TCRbeta analysis, collaborators shipped samples as frozen whole blood, isolated PBMCs, or DNA extracted from either of those sample types. The paper's findings and limits, for the study overall: How much clinical and demographic metadata was included differed by source and by participant, and the metadata was provided uncurated.

TCRbeta CDR3 regions were amplified from genomic DNA by means of the immunoSEQ Assay, a bias-controlled multiplex PCR. As for how the authors treated the data: The number of nucleated cells in each sample was estimated from the amplification of reference gene primers within the assay. Sequence reads were collapsed and filtered to measure the absolute abundance of every unique TCRbeta CDR3 rearrangement. For each sample, productive Simpson clonality was calculated as the square root of Simpson's diversity index across productive rearrangements. TCRdb holds this immuneACCESS table with in-frame rearrangements only. Some clones are missing; in checked studies, unresolved V genes explain under half, and the rest has no known cause. V and J calls and clone size are those listed in that table; D and trimming were worked out from the DNA. The sample records tens of thousands of clones, about 85% of which are singletons. Roughly 8% of the sample is held by the ten biggest clonotypes.

This sequence uses TRBV28 and TRBJ2-7, and 9 bases in between align with TRBD2. The sequence was collected from a woman aged 70-85 years with active COVID-19. Sequenced: peripheral blood. The nucleotides read TGTGCCAGCAGTTTACCTAGCGGGATCTACGAGCAGTACTTC. It encodes CASSLPSGIYEQYF. This CDR3, with the reference TRBV28 and TRBJ2-7 proteins standing in past its ends, gives the full variable domain DVKVTQSSRYLVKRTGEKVFLECVQDMDHENMFWYRQDPGLGLRLIYFSYDVKMKEKGDIPEGYSVSREKKERFSLILESASTNQTSMYLCASSLPSGIYEQYFGPGTRLTVT.